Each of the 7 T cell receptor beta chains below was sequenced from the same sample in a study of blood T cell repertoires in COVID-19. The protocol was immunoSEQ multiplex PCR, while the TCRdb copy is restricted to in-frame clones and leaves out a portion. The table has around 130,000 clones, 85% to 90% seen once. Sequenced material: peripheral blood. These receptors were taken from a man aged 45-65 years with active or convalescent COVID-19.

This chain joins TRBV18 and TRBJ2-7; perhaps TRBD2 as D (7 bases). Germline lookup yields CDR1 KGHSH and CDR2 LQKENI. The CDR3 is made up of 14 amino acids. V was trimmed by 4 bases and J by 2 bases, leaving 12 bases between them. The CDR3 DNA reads TGTGCCAGCTCACTAGGGGGGGAGACCTACGAGCAGTACTTC. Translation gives CASSLGGETYEQYF.

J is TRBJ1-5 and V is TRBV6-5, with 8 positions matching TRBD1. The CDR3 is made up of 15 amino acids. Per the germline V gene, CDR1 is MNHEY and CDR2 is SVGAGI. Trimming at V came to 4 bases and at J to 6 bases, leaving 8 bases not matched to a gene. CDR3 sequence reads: CASSSLDRGGQPQHF. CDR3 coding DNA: TGTGCCAGCAGTTCCCTCGACAGGGGAGGTCAGCCCCAGCATTTT.

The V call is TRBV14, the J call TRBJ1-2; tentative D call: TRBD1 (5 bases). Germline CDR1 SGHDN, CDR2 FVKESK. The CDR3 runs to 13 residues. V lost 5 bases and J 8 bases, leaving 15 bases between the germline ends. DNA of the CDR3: TGTGCCAGCAGCTGGGACTCGTCGGGGGGCTACACCTTC. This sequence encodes CASSWDSSGGYTF.

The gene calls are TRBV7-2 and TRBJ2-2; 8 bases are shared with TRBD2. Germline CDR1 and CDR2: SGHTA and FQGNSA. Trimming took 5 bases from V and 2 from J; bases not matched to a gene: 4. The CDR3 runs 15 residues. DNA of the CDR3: TGTGCCAGCAGCCTTAGCGGGGTAAACACCGGGGAGCTGTTTTTT. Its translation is CASSLSGVNTGELFF.

The CDR3 DNA is TGTGCCTGGAGTACGGGGGGGGCTGGGACGCAGTATTTT. It encodes CAWSTGGAGTQYF. V usage is TRBV30 and J usage is TRBJ2-3; 8 nucleotides match TRBD2. Germline CDR1 reads GTSNPN; CDR2 reads SVGIG (reference sequence). V was clipped by 2 bases and J by 9 bases; unmatched bases: 7. The CDR3 totals 13 residues. The full variable domain, in which reference TRBV30 and TRBJ2-3 provide the parts outside the CDR3, is SQTIHQWPATLVQPVGSPLSLECTVEGTSNPNLYWYRQAAGRGLQLLFYSVGIGQISSEVPQNLSASRPQDRQFILSSKKLLLSDSGFYLCAWSTGGAGTQYFGPGTRLTVL.

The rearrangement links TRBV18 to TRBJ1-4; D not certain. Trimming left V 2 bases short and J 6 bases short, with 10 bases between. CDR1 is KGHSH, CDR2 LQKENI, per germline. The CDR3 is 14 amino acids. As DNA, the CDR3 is TGTGCCAGCTCACCAGAGTCATACGATGAAAAACTGTTTTTT. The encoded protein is CASSPESYDEKLFF.

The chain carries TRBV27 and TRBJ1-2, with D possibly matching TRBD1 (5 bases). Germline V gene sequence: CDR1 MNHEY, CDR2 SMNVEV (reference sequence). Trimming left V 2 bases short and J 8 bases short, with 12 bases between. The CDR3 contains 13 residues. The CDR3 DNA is TGTGCCAGCAGTTTAAGTCAGGGTGGCGGCTACACCTTC. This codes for CASSLSQGGGYTF.